What follows describes a single T cell receptor beta chain. The entry originates in a study of radiotherapy plus CTLA-4 blockade in lung cancer. The germline CDR1 and CDR2 sequences are LNHDA and SQIVND (reference sequence). The V end was cut by 4 bases, the J end by 0 bases, with 7 bases between. The CDR3 is made up of 14 amino acids. This table comes from immunoSEQ multiplex PCR, and its TCRdb copy is limited to in-frame clones, with some not included. This sample has over 40,000 clones, with 82% found just once. The chain uses TRBV19 and TRBJ1-3; D remains ambiguous. The sequences come from peripheral blood, collected from a patient treated with radiotherapy plus ipilimumab. The TCR comes from a human donor with non-small cell lung cancer who had stable disease on radiotherapy plus ipilimumab. CDR3: CASSTVSSGNTIYF. The CDR3 DNA is TGTGCCAGTAGTACGGTGAGCTCTGGAAACACCATATATTTT. The complete variable domain, with remaining parts taken from reference TRBV19 and TRBJ1-3, reads DGGITQSPKYLFRKEGQNVTLSCEQNLNHDAMYWYRQDPGQGLRLIYYSQIVNDFQKGDIAEGYSVSREKKESFPLTVTSAQKNPTAFYLCASSTVSSGNTIYFGEGSWLTVV.